This T cell receptor beta chain is from a study of PD-L1 blockade in urothelial cancer. Background on the study: Patients had received 0 to 3 prior chemotherapy regimens.

Trimming took 4 bases from V and 4 from J; bases not matched to a gene: 4. Germline V gives CDR1 LNHDA, CDR2 SQIVND (reference sequence). This CDR3 has 15 residues. Indicated time point: pretreatment peripheral blood. Only in-frame clones appear in the TCRdb table, and some are missing; sequencing was by immunoSEQ multiplex PCR. The table shows about 70,000 clones, with 90% occurring only once. The origin of this receptor is a man aged 65-85 years with urothelial cancer. Sequencing used PBMCs, obtained around atezolizumab (anti-PD-L1) treatment. The chain carries TRBV19 and TRBJ2-1, with 10 bases aligning to TRBD1. CDR3 nucleotide sequence: TGTGCCAGTAGTAGCGGACAGGGGGGTTACAATGAGCAGTTCTTC. Protein product: CASSSGQGGYNEQFF.